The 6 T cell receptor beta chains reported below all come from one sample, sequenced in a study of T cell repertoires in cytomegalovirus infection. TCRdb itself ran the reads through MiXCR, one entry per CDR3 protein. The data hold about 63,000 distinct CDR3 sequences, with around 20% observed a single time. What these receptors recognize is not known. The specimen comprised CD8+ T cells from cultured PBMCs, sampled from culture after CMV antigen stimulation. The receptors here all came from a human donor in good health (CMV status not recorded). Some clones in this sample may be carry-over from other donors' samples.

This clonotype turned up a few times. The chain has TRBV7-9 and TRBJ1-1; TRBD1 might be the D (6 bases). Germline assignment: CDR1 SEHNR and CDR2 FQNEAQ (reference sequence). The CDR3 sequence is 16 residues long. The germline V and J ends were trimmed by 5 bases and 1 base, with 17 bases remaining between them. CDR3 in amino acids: CASSPRRGHPNTEAFF. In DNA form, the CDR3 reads TGTGCCAGCAGCCCTCGTAGGGGACACCCGAACACTGAAGCTTTCTTT.

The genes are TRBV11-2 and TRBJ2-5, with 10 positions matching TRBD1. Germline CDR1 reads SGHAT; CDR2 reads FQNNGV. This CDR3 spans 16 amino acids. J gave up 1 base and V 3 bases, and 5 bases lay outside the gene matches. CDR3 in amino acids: CASSFLGQGLQETQYF. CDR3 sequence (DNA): TGTGCCAGCAGCTTCTTGGGACAGGGGCTCCAAGAGACCCAGTACTTC.

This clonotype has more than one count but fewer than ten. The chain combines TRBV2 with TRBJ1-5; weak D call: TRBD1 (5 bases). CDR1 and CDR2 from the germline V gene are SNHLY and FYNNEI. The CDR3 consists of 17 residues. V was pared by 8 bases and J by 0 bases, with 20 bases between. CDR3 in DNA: TGTGCCAGCGGATTACACAGGCCTATCGATAGCAATCAGCCCCAGCATTTT. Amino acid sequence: CASGLHRPIDSNQPQHF.

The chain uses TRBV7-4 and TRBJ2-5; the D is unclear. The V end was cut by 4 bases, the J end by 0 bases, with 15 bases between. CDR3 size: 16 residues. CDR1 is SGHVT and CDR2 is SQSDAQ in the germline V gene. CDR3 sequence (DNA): TGTGCCAGCAGCTGGACCTCGCGTGATTACCAAGAGACCCAGTACTTC. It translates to CASSWTSRDYQETQYF.

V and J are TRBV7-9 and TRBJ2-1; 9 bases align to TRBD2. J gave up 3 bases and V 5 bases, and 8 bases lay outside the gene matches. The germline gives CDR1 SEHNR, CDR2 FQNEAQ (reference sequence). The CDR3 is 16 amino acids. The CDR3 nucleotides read TGTGCCAGCAGCCTAATCGGACTAGCGAACTACAATGAGCAGTTCTTC. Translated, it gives CASSLIGLANYNEQFF.

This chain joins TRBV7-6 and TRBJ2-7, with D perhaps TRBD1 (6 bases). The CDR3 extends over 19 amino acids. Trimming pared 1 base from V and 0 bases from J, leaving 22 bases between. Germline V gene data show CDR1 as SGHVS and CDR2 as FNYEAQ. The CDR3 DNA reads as TGTGCCAGCAGCTTAGAGCCATTCGGGACACTATCCAGCTCCTACGAGCAGTACTTC. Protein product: CASSLEPFGTLSSSYEQYF.